Sequencing of this T cell receptor beta chain was carried out in a study of T cells in Graves' hyperthyroidism and ophthalmopathy. Turning to the study itself: The blood sample was taken at first diagnosis, before treatment began.

Points from the study as a whole: Model-based prediction identified ophthalmopathy a median roughly six months prior to its onset.

Germline values: CDR1 LNHNV, CDR2 YYDKDF (reference sequence). There are 13 residues in the CDR3. The germline V and J ends were trimmed by 0 bases and 8 bases, with 8 bases remaining between them. Among the patients, aged 18 to 65, hyperthyroidism was newly diagnosed and had lasted under 2 months. TCR beta CDR3 regions were amplified from RNA transcripts. First-round RT-PCR with HTBI primers amplified the TCR CDR3 region. TCRdb used MiXCR to reprocess the multiplex PCR reads, holding one entry per CDR3 protein. The profile covers about 400,000 distinct CDR3 sequences, with roughly 25% appearing a single time and roughly 80% taken by the ten largest. As concerns this clonotype: Its matching antigen is unknown.

The sequencing input was blood. The TCR was taken from a man aged 50-59 years with Graves' hyperthyroidism. V is TRBV15 and J is TRBJ2-1; D might be TRBD1 (5 bases). Here the CDR3 reads CATSRDPRDEQFF. In DNA, the CDR3 is TGTGCCACCAGCAGAGATCCCAGGGATGAGCAGTTCTTC.